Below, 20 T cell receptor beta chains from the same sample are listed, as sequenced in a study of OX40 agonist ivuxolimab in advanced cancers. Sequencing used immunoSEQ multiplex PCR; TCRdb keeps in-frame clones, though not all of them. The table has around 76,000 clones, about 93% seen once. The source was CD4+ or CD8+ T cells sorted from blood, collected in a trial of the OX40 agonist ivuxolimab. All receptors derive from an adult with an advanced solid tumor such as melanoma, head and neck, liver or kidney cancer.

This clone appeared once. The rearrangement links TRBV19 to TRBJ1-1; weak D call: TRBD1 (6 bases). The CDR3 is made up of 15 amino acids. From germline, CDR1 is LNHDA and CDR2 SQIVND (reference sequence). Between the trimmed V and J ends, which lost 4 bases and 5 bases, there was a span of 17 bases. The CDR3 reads CASSTYTGRGTEAFF. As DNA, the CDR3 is TGTGCCAGTAGTACCTACACAGGGAGGGGAACTGAAGCTTTCTTT. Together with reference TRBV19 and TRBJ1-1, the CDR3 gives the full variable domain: DGGITQSPKYLFRKEGQNVTLSCEQNLNHDAMYWYRQDPGQGLRLIYYSQIVNDFQKGDIAEGYSVSREKKESFPLTVTSAQKNPTAFYLCASSTYTGRGTEAFFGQGTRLTVV.

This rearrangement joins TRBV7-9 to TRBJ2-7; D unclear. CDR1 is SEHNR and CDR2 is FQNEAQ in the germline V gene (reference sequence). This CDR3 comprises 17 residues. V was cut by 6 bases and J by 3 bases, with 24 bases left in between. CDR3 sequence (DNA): TGTGCCAGCAGTCCTTCGCCTTTGGGGTCTAGGAGCTACGAGCAGTACTTC. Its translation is CASSPSPLGSRSYEQYF.

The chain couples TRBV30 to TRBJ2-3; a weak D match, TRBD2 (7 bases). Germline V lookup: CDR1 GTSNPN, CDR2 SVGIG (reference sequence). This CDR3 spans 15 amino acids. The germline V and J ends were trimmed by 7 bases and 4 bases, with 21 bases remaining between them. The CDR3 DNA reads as TGTGCCTACCAAAGGGGGGGCTCCAGCGCAGATACGCAGTATTTT. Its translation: CAYQRGGSSADTQYF. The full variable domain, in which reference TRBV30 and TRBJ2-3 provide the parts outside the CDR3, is SQTIHQWPATLVQPVGSPLSLECTVEGTSNPNLYWYRQAAGRGLQLLFYSVGIGQISSEVPQNLSASRPQDRQFILSSKKLLLSDSGFYLCAYQRGGSSADTQYFGPGTRLTVL.

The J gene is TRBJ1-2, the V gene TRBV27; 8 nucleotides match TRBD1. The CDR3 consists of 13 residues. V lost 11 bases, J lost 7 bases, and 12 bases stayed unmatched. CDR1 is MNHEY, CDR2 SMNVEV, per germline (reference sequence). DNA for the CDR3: TGTGCCGGGGTGGACAGGGAGGGTTTTGGCTACACCTTC. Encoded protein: CAGVDREGFGYTF.

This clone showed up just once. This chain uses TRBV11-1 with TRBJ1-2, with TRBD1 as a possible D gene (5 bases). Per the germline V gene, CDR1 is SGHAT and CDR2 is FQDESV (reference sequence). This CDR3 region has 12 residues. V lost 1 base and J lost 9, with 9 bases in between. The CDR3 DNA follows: TGTGCCAGCAGCTTAGAAGGGACGCGCTACACCTTC. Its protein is CASSLEGTRYTF.

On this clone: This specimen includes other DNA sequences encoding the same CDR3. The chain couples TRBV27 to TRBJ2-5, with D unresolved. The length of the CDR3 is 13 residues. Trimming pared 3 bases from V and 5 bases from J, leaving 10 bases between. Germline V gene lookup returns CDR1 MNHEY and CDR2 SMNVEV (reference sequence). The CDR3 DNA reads TGTGCCAGCAGTTTTCGCGGACGGGAGACCCAGTACTTC. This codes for CASSFRGRETQYF.

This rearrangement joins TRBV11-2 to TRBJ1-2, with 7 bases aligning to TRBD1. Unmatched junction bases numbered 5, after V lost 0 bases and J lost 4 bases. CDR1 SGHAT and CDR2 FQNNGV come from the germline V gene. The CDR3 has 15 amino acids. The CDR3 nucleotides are TGTGCCAGCAGCTTAGACTTAACAGGGGTCTATGGCTACACCTTC. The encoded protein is CASSLDLTGVYGYTF.

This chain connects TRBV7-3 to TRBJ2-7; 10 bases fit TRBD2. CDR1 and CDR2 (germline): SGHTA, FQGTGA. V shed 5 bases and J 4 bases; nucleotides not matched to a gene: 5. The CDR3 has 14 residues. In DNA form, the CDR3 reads TGTGCCAGCAGCCCGCAGACTAGCGGGTACGAGCAGTACTTC. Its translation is CASSPQTSGYEQYF.

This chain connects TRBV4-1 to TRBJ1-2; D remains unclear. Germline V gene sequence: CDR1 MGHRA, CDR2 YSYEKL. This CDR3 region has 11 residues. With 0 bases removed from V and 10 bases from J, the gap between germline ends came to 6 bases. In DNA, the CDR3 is TGCGCCAGCAGCCAAGATCGAACCTACACCTTC. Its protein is CASSQDRTYTF.

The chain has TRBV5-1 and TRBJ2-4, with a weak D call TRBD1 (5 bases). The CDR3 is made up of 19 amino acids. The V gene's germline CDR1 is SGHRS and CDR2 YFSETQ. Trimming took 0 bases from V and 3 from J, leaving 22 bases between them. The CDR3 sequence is CASSLELIGRVGFKNIQYF. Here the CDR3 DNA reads TGCGCCAGCAGCTTGGAACTTATTGGCAGGGTCGGTTTCAAAAACATTCAGTACTTC.

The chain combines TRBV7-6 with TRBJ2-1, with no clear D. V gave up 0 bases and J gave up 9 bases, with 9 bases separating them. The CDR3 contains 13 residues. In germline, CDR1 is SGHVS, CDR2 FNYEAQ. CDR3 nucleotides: TGTGCCAGCAGCTTAGCCGGCGGTGGTGAGCAGTTCTTC. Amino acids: CASSLAGGGEQFF.

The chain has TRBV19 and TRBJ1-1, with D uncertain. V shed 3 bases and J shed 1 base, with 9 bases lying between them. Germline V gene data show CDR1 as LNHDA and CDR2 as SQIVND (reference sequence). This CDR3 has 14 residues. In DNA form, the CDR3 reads TGTGCCAGTAGTATCCTCTTCGGGAACACTGAAGCTTTCTTT. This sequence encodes CASSILFGNTEAFF. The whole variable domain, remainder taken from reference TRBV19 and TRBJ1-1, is DGGITQSPKYLFRKEGQNVTLSCEQNLNHDAMYWYRQDPGQGLRLIYYSQIVNDFQKGDIAEGYSVSREKKESFPLTVTSAQKNPTAFYLCASSILFGNTEAFFGQGTRLTVV.

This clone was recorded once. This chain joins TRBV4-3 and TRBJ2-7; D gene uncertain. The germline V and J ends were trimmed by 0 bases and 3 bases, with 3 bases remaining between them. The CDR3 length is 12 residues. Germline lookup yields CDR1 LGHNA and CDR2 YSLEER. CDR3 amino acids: CASSQDGYEQYF. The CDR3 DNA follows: TGCGCCAGCAGCCAAGATGGCTACGAGCAGTACTTC.

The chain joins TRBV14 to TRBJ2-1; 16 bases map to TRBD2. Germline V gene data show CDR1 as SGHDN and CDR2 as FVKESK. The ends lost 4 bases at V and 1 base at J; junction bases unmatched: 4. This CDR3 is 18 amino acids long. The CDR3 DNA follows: TGTGCCAGCAGCCCGGGACTAGCGGGAGGGTTTTCCTACAATGAGCAGTTCTTC. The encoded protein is CASSPGLAGGFSYNEQFF.

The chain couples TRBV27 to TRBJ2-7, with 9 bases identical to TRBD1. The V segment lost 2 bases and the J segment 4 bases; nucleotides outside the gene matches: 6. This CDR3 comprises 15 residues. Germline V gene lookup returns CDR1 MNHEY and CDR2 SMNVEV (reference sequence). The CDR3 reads CASSLGGTGSYEQYF. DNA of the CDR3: TGTGCCAGCAGTTTAGGGGGGACAGGGTCTTACGAGCAGTACTTC.

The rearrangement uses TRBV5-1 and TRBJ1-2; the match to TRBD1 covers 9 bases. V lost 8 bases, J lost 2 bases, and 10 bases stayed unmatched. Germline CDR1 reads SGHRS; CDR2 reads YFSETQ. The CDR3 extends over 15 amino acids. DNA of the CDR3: TGCGCCAGTGAACCGGGACAGGGATTCAACTATGGCTACACCTTC. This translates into CASEPGQGFNYGYTF.

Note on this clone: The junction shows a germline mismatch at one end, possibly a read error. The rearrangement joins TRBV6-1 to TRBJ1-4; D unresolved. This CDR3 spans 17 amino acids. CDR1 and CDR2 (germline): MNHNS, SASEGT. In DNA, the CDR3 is TGTGCCATCAGTGATGCCCTCCCCGACGGCTCTAATGAAAAACTGTTTTTT. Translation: CAISDALPDGSNEKLFF.

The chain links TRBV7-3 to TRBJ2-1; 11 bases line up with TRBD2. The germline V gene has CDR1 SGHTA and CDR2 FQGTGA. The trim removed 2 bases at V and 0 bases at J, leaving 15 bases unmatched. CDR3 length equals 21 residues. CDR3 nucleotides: TGTGCCAGCAGCTTATTGGAACCGGGACTAGCGGATACTCCCTCCTACAATGAGCAGTTCTTC. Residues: CASSLLEPGLADTPSYNEQFF. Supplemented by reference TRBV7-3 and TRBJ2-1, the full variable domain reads GAGVSQTPSNKVTEKGKYVELRCDPISGHTALYWYRQSLGQGPEFLIYFQGTGAADDSGLPNDRFFAVRPEGSVSTLKIQRTERGDSAVYLCASSLLEPGLADTPSYNEQFFGPGTRLTVL.

The CDR3 is CASSEIRTGNTEAFF. The CDR3 DNA sequence: TGTGCCAGCAGCGAAATAAGGACGGGGAACACTGAAGCTTTCTTT. The gene calls are TRBV9 and TRBJ1-1; D remains ambiguous. CDR1 and CDR2 from the germline V gene are SGDLS and YYNGEE. This CDR3 spans 15 amino acids. The ends were cut back, 3 bases at V and 1 base at J, with 13 bases in the middle.

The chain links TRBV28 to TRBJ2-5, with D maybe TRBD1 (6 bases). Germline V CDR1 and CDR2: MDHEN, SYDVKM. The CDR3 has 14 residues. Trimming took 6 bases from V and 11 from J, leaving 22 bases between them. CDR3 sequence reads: CASSRGTHNGEQYF. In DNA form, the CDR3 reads TGTGCCAGCAGCCGAGGGACACACAATGGGGAGCAGTACTTC.